This TCR beta chain was sequenced during a study of cytomegalovirus exposure and HLA in healthy donors. Study-level background: A subsequent analysis stated that the 100 to 150 validation repertoires were run on the same platform as the roughly 710 first-cohort repertoires. Study-wide results and limits: Subsequent analysis found a tendency for first-cohort TCR clusters to co-occur within the 120 validation repertoires. The authors enumerated over 150 TCR beta chains as linked to cytomegalovirus.

The CDR3 totals 15 residues. Germline V gene lookup returns CDR1 MDHEN and CDR2 SYDVKM. Unmatched junction bases numbered 4, after V lost 6 bases and J lost 1 base. Concerning this clone itself: Its antigen is not known.

Sequenced by immunoSEQ multiplex PCR; TCRdb stores in-frame clones only, minus some. The sample records 60,000 to 75,000 clones, 95% being singletons. The donors were part of the roughly 120-subject validation cohort, which stood apart from the approximately 640-subject first cohort. The sample taken for sequencing was PBMCs. The gene calls are TRBV28 and TRBJ1-3, with TRBD1 matching over 9 bases. This receptor was obtained from a woman under 30 in good health and CMV-seropositive. CDR3 in amino acids: CASRTGTGSGNTIYF. The CDR3 coding sequence is TGTGCCAGCAGAACCGGGACAGGGTCTGGAAACACCATATATTTT.